The sequence of this T cell receptor beta chain was determined in a study of cytomegalovirus exposure and HLA in healthy donors. Germline CDR1 is GTSNPN and CDR2 is SVGIG (reference sequence). CDR3 length: 14 residues. The PCR used 60 Vbeta and 13 Jbeta primers. Generated by immunoSEQ multiplex PCR, the TCRdb table keeps only in-frame clones and is missing some. The profile covers some 130,000 clones, with around 63% appearing a single time and more than 8% taken by the ten largest. The sequence derives from a man aged 35 to 55 in good health and CMV-seropositive. This sequence joins TRBV30 and TRBJ2-2; 14 bases are shared with TRBD2. The specimen sequenced was PBMCs. For the CDR3, the DNA is TGTTCCGCCGGACTAGCGGGAGGAACCGGGGAGCTGTTTTTT. This encodes CSAGLAGGTGELFF.